These 10 T cell receptor beta chains share one sample of origin, sequenced in a study of cytomegalovirus exposure and HLA in healthy donors. The PCR had 60 Vbeta and 13 Jbeta primers. Measured with immunoSEQ multiplex PCR; TCRdb has only the in-frame clones, and not every one. The table lists some 150,000 clones, just under 85% of them singletons, with 1.5% to 2% in the top ten. Material: PBMCs. Source of these receptors: a woman between 35 and 50 years old in good health and CMV-seronegative.

V and J are TRBV28 and TRBJ2-5, with 9 positions matching TRBD1. The J call may be faulty, since TRBJ2-7 better matches the DNA end. This CDR3 region has 18 residues. CDR1 MDHEN and CDR2 SYDVKM come from the germline V gene. In DNA form, the CDR3 reads TGTGCCAGCAGTCCATCCGGGACAGGGACAACTTTTTACTACGAGCAGTACTTC. Protein sequence: CASSPSGTGTTFYYEQYF.

With respect to this clone: Additional DNA sequences in this sample encode the identical CDR3. The chain couples TRBV18 to TRBJ1-1; 9 bases line up with TRBD1. The length of the CDR3 is 13 residues. Trimming took 6 bases from V and 5 from J; bases not matched to a gene: 4. From germline, CDR1 is KGHSH and CDR2 LQKENI. Here the CDR3 reads CASSPDRGTEAFF. The CDR3 nucleotides read TGTGCCAGCTCGCCGGACAGGGGAACTGAAGCTTTCTTT.

The chain combines TRBV5-4 with TRBJ2-4, with TRBD2 matching over 8 bases. There are 14 residues in the CDR3. V gave up 2 bases and J gave up 9 bases; unmatched junction bases: 7. Germline V gives CDR1 SGHNT, CDR2 YYREEE (reference sequence). The CDR3 sequence: CASSFDFGGAIQYF. The CDR3 DNA reads as TGTGCCAGCAGCTTTGATTTCGGGGGGGCCATTCAGTACTTC.

The chain joins TRBV5-4 to TRBJ2-1; TRBD1 might be the D (5 bases). Germline V lookup: CDR1 SGHNT, CDR2 YYREEE (reference sequence). The V gene lost 0 bases and the J gene lost 8 bases, with 12 bases spanning the gap. This CDR3 comprises 14 residues. CDR3 nucleotide sequence: TGTGCCAGCAGCTTGGGCAGGGTTAGAGATGAGCAGTTCTTC. This gives the protein CASSLGRVRDEQFF.

This clone came up a few times. The genes are TRBV5-4 and TRBJ1-1; the D is unclear. The CDR3 runs to 14 residues. The ends were cut back, 1 base at V and 0 bases at J, with 7 bases in the middle. Per germline, CDR1 SGHNT and CDR2 YYREEE (reference sequence). DNA of the CDR3: TGTGCCAGCAGCTTGTACCAGGTGAACACTGAAGCTTTCTTT. This codes for CASSLYQVNTEAFF.

This rearrangement joins TRBV4-1 to TRBJ2-5; 7 bases line up with TRBD2. The CDR3 is made up of 19 amino acids. V was pared by 0 bases and J by 2 bases, with 15 bases of the junction left unmatched. Germline V gene data show CDR1 as MGHRA and CDR2 as YSYEKL. This CDR3 is CASSQEELSVLAVQETQYF. DNA of the CDR3: TGCGCCAGCAGCCAAGAAGAGTTGTCGGTTCTAGCGGTTCAAGAGACCCAGTACTTC.

The chain is built from TRBV19 and TRBJ2-3, with 9 bases that match TRBD2. CDR3 length: 17 residues. The germline V gene encodes CDR1 LNHDA and CDR2 SQIVND (reference sequence). The ends lost 5 bases at V and 2 bases at J; junction bases unmatched: 11. For the CDR3, the DNA is TGTGCCAGTAGTCCCGTGTGGACTAGCGACCACACAGATACGCAGTATTTT. This codes for CASSPVWTSDHTDTQYF. The full variable domain, in which reference TRBV19 and TRBJ2-3 provide the parts outside the CDR3, is DGGITQSPKYLFRKEGQNVTLSCEQNLNHDAMYWYRQDPGQGLRLIYYSQIVNDFQKGDIAEGYSVSREKKESFPLTVTSAQKNPTAFYLCASSPVWTSDHTDTQYFGPGTRLTVL.

The rearrangement links TRBV7-2 to TRBJ2-1, with D perhaps TRBD2 (6 bases). The CDR3 contains 14 residues. With 2 bases removed from V and 4 bases from J, the gap between germline ends came to 9 bases. Germline-derived CDR1 and CDR2 are SGHTA and FQGNSA. The CDR3 DNA follows: TGTGCCAGCAGCTTAATGACTAGTTACAATGAGCAGTTCTTC. This gives the protein CASSLMTSYNEQFF.

The rearrangement links TRBV19 to TRBJ2-3, with D unresolved. This CDR3 comprises 13 residues. Trimming took 1 base from V and 3 from J, leaving 5 bases between them. The germline V gene has CDR1 LNHDA and CDR2 SQIVND (reference sequence). CDR3: CASSIALTDTQYF. CDR3 sequence (DNA): TGTGCCAGTAGTATAGCCCTAACAGATACGCAGTATTTT.

This sequence joins TRBV5-5 and TRBJ2-7, with D possibly TRBD2 on 6 matching bases. Germline CDR1 is SGHKS and CDR2 is YYEKEE (reference sequence). Trimming left V 4 bases short and J 5 bases short, with 19 bases between. This CDR3 contains 15 residues. The CDR3 reads CASSPGGTVVDEQYF. CDR3 in DNA: TGTGCCAGCAGCCCAGGCGGGACCGTAGTCGACGAGCAGTACTTC.